This entry lists 20 T cell receptor beta chains sequenced from one sample in a study of T cells in Graves' hyperthyroidism and ophthalmopathy. Authors of the study amplified TCR beta CDR3 regions from RNA transcripts. First-round RT-PCR of the TCR CDR3 relied on the HTBI primer set. TCRdb itself ran the multiplex PCR reads through MiXCR, one entry per CDR3 protein. The table records around 380,000 distinct CDR3 sequences, less than 15% of them present only once. Specimen: blood. The receptors here all came from a man aged 25-45 years with Graves' hyperthyroidism that later progressed to Graves' ophthalmopathy.

This clonotype has only a few counts. This chain uses TRBV27 with TRBJ2-6; D tentatively fits TRBD1 or TRBD2 (6 bases each). The CDR3 totals 16 residues. Germline V gene sequence: CDR1 MNHEY, CDR2 SMNVEV (reference sequence). Trimming took off 5 bases at V and 4 bases at J, with 15 bases between the two ends. The CDR3 region has the DNA TGTGCCAGCAGTCCAATTCCGGGGGCCGGGGCCAACGTCCTGACTTTC. Its translation: CASSPIPGAGANVLTF. Supplemented by reference TRBV27 and TRBJ2-6, the full variable domain reads EAQVTQNPRYLITVTGKKLTVTCSQNMNHEYMSWYRQDPGLGLRQIYYSMNVEVTDKGDVPEGYKVSRKEKRNFPLILESPSPNQTSLYFCASSPIPGAGANVLTFGAGSRLTVL.

This clonotype was observed at least ten times. The chain is built from TRBV6-1 and TRBJ2-1; D remains unclear. The germline V gene encodes CDR1 MNHNS and CDR2 SASEGT. Trimming took off 5 bases at V and 4 bases at J, with 15 bases between the two ends. The CDR3 consists of 15 residues. CDR3 loop: CASSTESRAYNEQFF. The CDR3 coding sequence is TGTGCCAGCAGTACTGAGTCGAGAGCTTACAATGAGCAGTTCTTC.

V is TRBV5-4 and J is TRBJ2-5; 7 bases line up with TRBD2. The CDR3 totals 14 residues. V was clipped by 7 bases and J by 5 bases; unmatched bases: 11. CDR1 and CDR2 from the germline V gene are SGHNT and YYREEE (reference sequence). This chain's CDR3 is CASSFRGGDETQYF. The CDR3 nucleotides are TGTGCCAGCTCCTTCCGGGGAGGGGACGAGACCCAGTACTTC.

At least ten counts were recorded for this clonotype. The rearrangement joins TRBV24-1 to TRBJ2-1; no clear D. Looked up from germline, CDR1 is KGHDR and CDR2 is SFDVKD. Trimming cost V 2 bases and J 6 bases, with 16 bases left between them. This CDR3 is 16 amino acids long. The CDR3 nucleotides are TGTGCCACCAGTGATTCCGGGTCAATGGCCTCCAATGAGCAGTTCTTC. Its translation is CATSDSGSMASNEQFF.

This clonotype occurred a few times. The chain couples TRBV4-2 to TRBJ2-5; a weak D match, TRBD1 (6 bases). This CDR3 region has 15 residues. Trimming shortened V by 3 bases and J by 0 bases, and 11 bases separated the two germline ends. From germline, CDR1 is LGHNA and CDR2 YNFKEQ. This chain's CDR3 is CASSHGTGYQETQYF. CDR3 in DNA: TGTGCCAGCAGCCACGGAACAGGGTACCAAGAGACCCAGTACTTC.

This clonotype was seen a few times. The chain links TRBV6-1 to TRBJ1-6, with D tentatively TRBD1 (6 bases). Germline CDR1 MNHNS, CDR2 SASEGT. The CDR3 has 17 amino acids. V gave up 8 bases and J gave up 0 bases, with 17 bases separating them. CDR3 coding DNA: TGTGCCAGCCAGGGTGTGGGGGCGAGCTCCTATAATTCACCCCTCCACTTT. Its translation is CASQGVGASSYNSPLHF.

The chain recombines TRBV3-1 with TRBJ1-6; a possible D gene is TRBD1 (5 bases). Trimming pared 0 bases from V and 4 bases from J, leaving 10 bases between. Germline values: CDR1 LGHDT, CDR2 YNNKEL (reference sequence). The CDR3 sequence is 16 residues long. The CDR3 region is CASSQEWTQYNSPLHF. CDR3 DNA: TGTGCCAGCAGCCAAGAATGGACACAGTATAATTCACCCCTCCACTTT.

This clonotype was seen repeatedly, ten times or more. The chain joins TRBV20-1 to TRBJ1-4, with TRBD1 identical over 9 bases. Losses at the gene ends were 6 bases for V and 8 bases for J; bases not matched to a gene: 7. The length of the CDR3 is 13 residues. Per germline, CDR1 DFQATT and CDR2 SNEGSKA (reference sequence). The CDR3 here is CSAPGQGGEKLFF. The CDR3 DNA reads as TGCAGTGCGCCGGGACAGGGAGGGGAAAAACTGTTTTTT.

The V gene is TRBV20-1, the J gene TRBJ2-5, with D perhaps matching TRBD1 or TRBD2 (5 bases each). V lost 1 base and J lost 7, with 13 bases in between. The CDR3 loop spans 13 amino acids. The germline V gene has CDR1 DFQATT and CDR2 SNEGSKA (reference sequence). DNA for the CDR3: TGCAGTGCTAGAGGGACGGTTGGGGGGACCCAGTACTTC. It translates to CSARGTVGGTQYF.

This clonotype has a handful of counts. This chain links TRBV29-1 with TRBJ1-1, with D unresolved. V was clipped by 4 bases and J by 0 bases, with 9 bases between them. This CDR3 has 13 amino acids. Per the germline V gene, CDR1 is SQVTM and CDR2 is ANQGSEA. CDR3 in amino acids: CSVVLGLNTEAFF. The CDR3 bases are TGCAGCGTTGTGCTGGGTTTGAACACTGAAGCTTTCTTT.

This clonotype was recorded at least ten times. This chain links TRBV24-1 with TRBJ2-5; D tentatively reads TRBD1 or TRBD2 (5 bases each). The CDR3 length is 17 residues. Germline CDR1 reads KGHDR; CDR2 reads SFDVKD. V lost 1 base and J 4 bases, leaving 18 bases between the germline ends. CDR3: CATSDFLGPPRPETQYF. The CDR3 region has the DNA TGTGCCACCAGTGATTTTTTGGGACCTCCTCGTCCAGAGACCCAGTACTTC.

There are a few counts of this clonotype. The chain joins TRBV6-2 or TRBV6-3 to TRBJ1-1; TRBD1 aligns across 10 bases. In germline, CDR1 is MNHEY, CDR2 SVGEGT. V lost 6 bases, J lost 4 bases, and 8 bases stayed unmatched. This CDR3 spans 15 amino acids. For the CDR3, the DNA is TGTGCCAGCAGCCGGACAGGGGGACGCAGCACTGAAGCTTTCTTT. Protein product: CASSRTGGRSTEAFF.

This sequence joins TRBV6-2 or TRBV6-3 and TRBJ2-4; D remains ambiguous. The V end lost 10 bases, the J end lost 4 bases, and 20 bases lay between the germline ends. CDR1 is MNHEY, CDR2 SVGEGT, per germline. CDR3 length equals 15 residues. CDR3: CATDNRARLKNIQYF. The CDR3 DNA reads as TGTGCCACCGACAACCGGGCGCGTCTTAAAAACATTCAGTACTTC.

In regard to this clonotype: This could be a read error, since a much larger clone is one nucleotide away. V is TRBV18 and J is TRBJ2-3; D ambiguous. Germline-derived CDR1 and CDR2 are KGHSH and LQKENI. Trimming stripped 2 bases from V and 6 bases from J, with 9 bases between. CDR3 length: 13 residues. The CDR3: CASSPEQADTQYF. In DNA form, the CDR3 reads TGTGCCAGCTCACCAGAACAAGCGGATACGCAGTATTTT.

This clonotype occurred a few times. This chain links TRBV5-1 with TRBJ1-1; D is perhaps TRBD1 (5 bases). The V end was cut by 1 base, the J end by 3 bases, with 10 bases between. Germline CDR1 is SGHRS and CDR2 is YFSETQ. This CDR3 comprises 14 residues. As DNA, the CDR3 is TGCGCCAGCAGCTTGAGGGGTTGGGACACTGAAGCTTTCTTT. This sequence encodes CASSLRGWDTEAFF.

V usage is TRBV29-1 and J usage is TRBJ1-4; TRBD1 matches at 11 bases. The V segment lost 6 bases and the J segment 1 base; nucleotides outside the gene matches: 7. From germline, CDR1 is SQVTM and CDR2 ANQGSEA. The length of the CDR3 is 16 residues. Here the CDR3 DNA reads TGCAGCGTCCTGGGACAGGGGGATAGAACTAATGAAAAACTGTTTTTT. Its protein product is CSVLGQGDRTNEKLFF. Full variable domain (missing parts from reference TRBV29-1 and TRBJ1-4): SAVISQKPSRDICQRGTSLTIQCQVDSQVTMMFWYRQQPGQSLTLIATANQGSEATYESGFVIDKFPISRPNLTFSTLTVSNMSPEDSSIYLCSVLGQGDRTNEKLFFGSGTQLSVL.

This clonotype was seen ten or more times. The chain employs TRBV5-1 and TRBJ2-1, with 10 nucleotides matching TRBD2. There are 14 residues in the CDR3. CDR1 is SGHRS and CDR2 is YFSETQ in the germline V gene. V lost 7 bases to trimming and J lost 8 bases; unmatched junction nucleotides: 9. CDR3 DNA: TGCGCCAGCGGTGTCGGTAGCGGGGGGTATGAGCAGTTCTTC. The encoded protein is CASGVGSGGYEQFF. Combining the CDR3 with reference TRBV5-1 and TRBJ2-1 gives the whole variable domain KAGVTQTPRYLIKTRGQQVTLSCSPISGHRSVSWYQQTPGQGLQFLFEYFSETQRNKGNFPGRFSGRQFSNSRSEMNVSTLELGDSALYLCASGVGSGGYEQFFGPGTRLTVL.

With respect to this clonotype: A single base separates this from a much larger clone, so it may be a read error. The chain joins TRBV7-2 to TRBJ1-1; D unresolved. From germline, CDR1 is SGHTA and CDR2 FQGNSA. This CDR3 comprises 13 residues. The V end was cut by 1 base, the J end by 9 bases, with 12 bases between. CDR3 loop: CASSLGWTEKAFF. CDR3 DNA: TGTGCCAGCAGCTTAGGGTGGACCGAGAAAGCTTTCTTT.

At least ten counts were recorded for this clonotype. The J gene is TRBJ1-1, the V gene TRBV9; D is unresolved. The CDR3 extends over 15 amino acids. Trimming removed 0 bases from V and 0 bases from J, with 9 bases in between. Looked up from germline, CDR1 is SGDLS and CDR2 is YYNGEE. For the CDR3, the DNA is TGTGCCAGCAGCGTAGTAGGCGATCTGAACACTGAAGCTTTCTTT. Translating it yields CASSVVGDLNTEAFF. The full variable domain, completed using reference TRBV9 and TRBJ1-1, is DSGVTQTPKHLITATGQRVTLRCSPRSGDLSVYWYQQSLDQGLQFLIQYYNGEERAKGNILERFSAQQFPDLHSELNLSSLELGDSALYFCASSVVGDLNTEAFFGQGTRLTVV.

The rearrangement uses TRBV15 and TRBJ1-3; 9 positions match TRBD1. Trimming took 5 bases from V and 11 from J; bases not matched to a gene: 13. The CDR3 contains 15 residues. CDR1 and CDR2 (germline): LNHNV, YYDKDF (reference sequence). The CDR3 bases are TGTGCCACCAGCCTCCCGGGACAGGGTCGGGCGGCCATATATTTT. It encodes CATSLPGQGRAAIYF.